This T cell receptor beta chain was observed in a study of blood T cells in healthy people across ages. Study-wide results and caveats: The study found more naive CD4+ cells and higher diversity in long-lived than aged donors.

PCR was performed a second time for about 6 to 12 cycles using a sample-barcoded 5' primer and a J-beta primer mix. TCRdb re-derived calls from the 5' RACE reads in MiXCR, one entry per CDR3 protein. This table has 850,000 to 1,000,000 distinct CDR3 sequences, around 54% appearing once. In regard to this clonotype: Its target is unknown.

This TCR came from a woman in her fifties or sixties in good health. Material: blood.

As DNA, the CDR3 is TGTGCCAGCAGTTTAGGACAGGGGTTCCACGAGCAGTACTTC. Amino acids: CASSLGQGFHEQYF. V is TRBV27 and J is TRBJ2-4; 9 bases match TRBD1. With the DNA end fitting TRBJ2-7 better, the J assignment may be wrong. This CDR3 is built from 14 residues. Looked up from germline, CDR1 is MNHEY and CDR2 is SMNVEV (reference sequence).